These T cell receptor beta chains were read from a single sample in a study of cytomegalovirus exposure and HLA in healthy donors. TCRdb's copy holds only in-frame clones and misses some; the assay was immunoSEQ multiplex PCR. This table has fewer than 150,000 clones, about 78% appearing once. The sample taken for sequencing was PBMCs. These receptor sequences come from a male donor in good health and CMV-seronegative. Both conserved end residues are part of each CDR3. D genes are given only for firm matches.

J gene: TRBJ2-3; D gene: .; V gene: TRBV6-1; CDR3 protein: CASLLGGSTDTQYF; CDR3 DNA: TGTGCCAGCCTATTGGGGGGTAGCACAGATACGCAGTATTTT
J gene: TRBJ2-1; D gene: .; V gene: TRBV11-3; CDR3 protein: CASSMSTGYNEQFF; CDR3 DNA: TGTGCCAGCAGCATGAGTACAGGTTACAATGAGCAGTTCTTC
J gene: TRBJ2-7; D gene: .; V gene: TRBV6-5; CDR3 protein: CASSIGVEQYF; CDR3 DNA: TGTGCCAGCAGTATAGGGGTCGAGCAGTACTTC
J gene: TRBJ2-1; D gene: TRBD2; V gene: TRBV9; CDR3 protein: CASRRGAGGDNEQFF; CDR3 DNA: TGTGCCAGCAGGAGGGGAGCGGGAGGTGACAATGAGCAGTTCTTC
J gene: TRBJ2-6; D gene: .; V gene: TRBV6-5; CDR3 protein: CASTRGSGANVLTF; CDR3 DNA: TGTGCCAGCACCCGGGGCTCTGGGGCCAACGTCCTGACTTTC
J gene: TRBJ2-1; D gene: .; V gene: TRBV11-2; CDR3 protein: CASSLEQSYNEQFF; CDR3 DNA: TGTGCCAGCAGCTTAGAACAGAGCTACAATGAGCAGTTCTTC
J gene: TRBJ2-3; D gene: .; V gene: TRBV19; CDR3 protein: CASSLRVSTDTQYF; CDR3 DNA: TGTGCCAGTAGTTTACGGGTTAGCACAGATACGCAGTATTTT
J gene: TRBJ1-1; D gene: .; V gene: TRBV30; CDR3 protein: CAYRQQNTEAFF; CDR3 DNA: TGTGCCTACCGCCAACAGAACACTGAAGCTTTCTTT
J gene: TRBJ2-7; D gene: .; V gene: TRBV6-5; CDR3 protein: CASSRGYEQYF; CDR3 DNA: TGTGCCAGCAGTAGAGGCTACGAGCAGTACTTC
J gene: TRBJ2-5; D gene: TRBD2; V gene: TRBV4-1; CDR3 protein: CASSQGAGQETQYF; CDR3 DNA: TGCGCCAGCAGCCAAGGAGCGGGGCAAGAGACCCAGTACTTC